This T cell receptor beta chain was recovered during a study of human T cells and chemical hapten exposure. Germline CDR1 is LGHNT and CDR2 is FRNRAP. Trimming took off 1 base at V and 13 bases at J, with 14 bases between the two ends. This CDR3 has 13 residues. Time point here: patch test 1, 2 weeks after DPC sensitization. Sample treatment: therapeutic diphenylcyclopropenone sensitization with weekly scalp DPC. Total RNA was isolated from unfractionated whole blood. Those who donated were patients with alopecia, 18 to 70 years of age, and suitable for DPC. One entry per CDR3 protein results from TCRdb running MiXCR on the RACE reads. The sample comprises roughly 50,000 distinct CDR3 sequences, 11% of which are singletons, and 1.5% to 2% rests with the top ten.

This receptor was identified in a woman in her thirties or forties with alopecia areata. Some clones in this sample may be carry-over from other donors' samples. This sample comprised whole blood, obtained in connection with sensitization to the hapten diphenylcyclopropenone (DPC). The chain uses TRBV12-5 and TRBJ2-1, with D possibly called TRBD1 or TRBD2 (5 bases each). The CDR3 nucleotides are TGTGCTAGTGGTTTGGGTACGACGGGACGACAGTTCTTC. Translated, it gives CASGLGTTGRQFF. The whole variable domain, remainder taken from reference TRBV12-5 and TRBJ2-1, is DARVTQTPRHKVTEMGQEVTMRCQPILGHNTVFWYRQTMMQGLELLAYFRNRAPLDDSGMPKDRFSAEMPDATLATLKIQPSEPRDSAVYFCASGLGTTGRQFFGPGTRLTVL.